This T cell receptor beta chain was identified during a study of a mutant IDH1 vaccine in newly diagnosed glioma. Some clones are missing from TCRdb's copy, which holds only in-frame ones; the method was immunoSEQ multiplex PCR. Here the sample spans under 40,000 clones, around four fifths being singletons. Time point: week 11, during vaccination. Each dose delivered 300 ug of mutant IDH1 20-mer peptide subcutaneously with imiquimod. New WHO grade 3 or 4 IDH1-mutant, ATRX-lost astrocytomas were present in all donors. In germline, CDR1 is SEHNR, CDR2 FQNEAQ (reference sequence). V gave up 1 base and J gave up 0 bases, with 6 bases separating them. CDR3 length: 14 residues. About this clone: What it binds is not known.

Sequencing was performed on PBMCs, taken from a glioma patient whose treatment included an IDH1 peptide vaccine. This receptor was obtained from a man aged 30-40 years with glioma. The chain employs TRBV7-9 and TRBJ1-1; D remains ambiguous. The CDR3 sequence: CASSLGWMNTEAFF. The CDR3 nucleotides read TGTGCCAGCAGCTTAGGATGGATGAACACTGAAGCTTTCTTT.